This T cell receptor (beta chain) was found in a study of cytomegalovirus exposure and HLA in healthy donors. The PCR had 60 Vbeta and 13 Jbeta primers. TCRdb's table, derived via immunoSEQ multiplex PCR, lists solely in-frame clones and lacks some. The table has fewer than 95,000 clones, approximately 80% seen once. The source is a man aged 18 to 29 in good health and CMV-seronegative. Sequenced sample: PBMCs.

CDR3 sequence (DNA): TGCAGCGTCTTAACGGGACAGGGGGGTGAGCAGTTCTTC. Residues: CSVLTGQGGEQFF. The chain uses TRBV29-1 and TRBJ2-1, with 11 positions matching TRBD1. The CDR3 runs to 13 residues. The V and J ends lost 6 bases and 9 bases, in that order; junction bases with no gene match: 7. CDR1 and CDR2 (germline): SQVTM, ANQGSEA.